What follows are 15 T cell receptor beta chains derived from one specimen sequenced in a study of identical twins. In TCRdb, the 5' RACE reads were re-called with MiXCR into one record per CDR3 protein. The sample includes 210,000 or so distinct CDR3 sequences, 15% of them seen just once. The same sample was also used in a study of T cells expressing NK-cell markers.

The sample taken for sequencing was CD8+ T cells sorted from blood. The receptors stem from a woman under 30 in good health.

This clonotype appeared a few times. Mismatch with germline at one junction end may stem from a read error. The chain is built from TRBV10-3 and TRBJ2-1; D is unclear. Germline V gives CDR1 ENHRY, CDR2 SYGVKD. This CDR3 spans 15 amino acids. As DNA, the CDR3 is TGTGCCATCAGTTCAGACACCCTCTATACCCCCAATTTTGACTTC. This codes for CAISSDTLYTPNFDF.

A few counts support this clonotype. The chain is built from TRBV6-1 and TRBJ2-7; tentative D call: TRBD2 (6 bases). Per the germline V gene, CDR1 is MNHNS and CDR2 is SASEGT. CDR3 length equals 13 residues. The ends were cut back, 7 bases at V and 7 bases at J, with 17 bases in the middle. In DNA form, the CDR3 reads TGTGCCAGCACCGGGGTCGGGGGTAGGGAGCAGTACTTC. This codes for CASTGVGGREQYF.

The chain employs TRBV9 and TRBJ2-1; D is possibly TRBD1 (5 bases). This CDR3 has 16 amino acids. Per germline, CDR1 SGDLS and CDR2 YYNGEE. Trimming shortened V by 0 bases and J by 0 bases, and 10 bases separated the two germline ends. The CDR3 nucleotides are TGTGCCAGCAGCGTAGGGGTAAGGGGCTCCTACAATGAGCAGTTCTTC. Translated: CASSVGVRGSYNEQFF.

CDR3 sequence reads: CASSGGQGYEQYF. DNA of the CDR3: TGTGCCAGCAGCGGGGGACAGGGCTACGAGCAGTACTTC. The J gene is TRBJ2-7, the V gene TRBV11-2; 9 bases fit TRBD1. The CDR3 covers 13 residues. V lost 5 bases and J lost 3; bases outside the gene matches: 2. Per germline, CDR1 SGHAT and CDR2 FQNNGV.

This clonotype was seen a single time. V usage is TRBV6-5 and J usage is TRBJ2-7; D is possibly TRBD2 (5 bases). Germline assignment: CDR1 MNHEY and CDR2 SVGAGI. The CDR3 spans 14 residues. The ends were cut back, 4 bases at V and 4 bases at J, with 14 bases in the middle. The CDR3 DNA sequence: TGTGCCAGCAGTTCGTACCTCGGACTTTACGAGCAGTACTTC. It is translated as CASSSYLGLYEQYF.

The rearrangement uses TRBV7-2 and TRBJ1-1; D not resolved. Trimming took off 5 bases at V and 8 bases at J, with 9 bases between the two ends. Germline assignment: CDR1 SGHTA and CDR2 FQGNSA. This CDR3 contains 11 residues. Here the CDR3 reads CASSTITEAFF. The CDR3 region has the DNA TGTGCCAGCAGCACGATTACGGAAGCTTTCTTT.

The V and J genes are TRBV29-1 and TRBJ2-5, with D uncertain. From germline, CDR1 is SQVTM and CDR2 ANQGSEA. The CDR3 length is 11 residues. V was clipped by 6 bases and J by 5 bases, with 10 bases between them. This CDR3 reads CSVHTGETQYF. The CDR3 DNA sequence: TGCAGCGTCCATACTGGGGAGACCCAGTACTTC.

The chain links TRBV29-1 to TRBJ2-1, with D possibly called TRBD1 or TRBD2 (5 bases each). The CDR3 sequence is 14 residues long. The germline V and J ends were trimmed by 3 bases and 1 base, with 10 bases remaining between them. Germline V lookup: CDR1 SQVTM, CDR2 ANQGSEA. CDR3 bases: TGCAGCGTTGAGGGGGACCCATCCTACAATGAGCAGTTCTTC. It is translated as CSVEGDPSYNEQFF.

The CDR3 sequence is CSAARTSAGNEQFF. The CDR3 coding sequence is TGCAGTGCTGCAAGGACTAGCGCAGGGAATGAGCAGTTCTTC. V is TRBV20-1 and J is TRBJ2-1, with TRBD2 matching 9 bases. V gave up 5 bases and J gave up 7 bases; unmatched junction bases: 9. CDR3 length equals 14 residues. Germline CDR1 reads DFQATT; CDR2 reads SNEGSKA (reference sequence).

The chain has TRBV12-3 or TRBV12-4 and TRBJ2-7; D is undetermined. The CDR3 contains 12 residues. V was shortened by 4 bases and J by 7 bases, with 11 bases between the two germline ends. The CDR3 protein is CASSYISREQYF. The CDR3 DNA reads TGTGCCAGCAGTTACATTTCCCGGGAGCAGTACTTC.

The chain couples TRBV7-2 to TRBJ2-7; no definite D call. The CDR3 contains 13 residues. CDR1 is SGHTA, CDR2 FQGNSA, per germline. V lost 2 bases, J lost 3 bases, and 8 bases lay in between. In DNA, the CDR3 is TGTGCCAGCAGCTTATGGCTGGGCTACGAGCAGTACTTC. Encoded protein: CASSLWLGYEQYF.

Only a few counts were recorded for this clonotype. DNA for the CDR3: TGCAGCGTTGAGCAGGCTATGAACACCGGGGAGCTGTTTTTT. It encodes CSVEQAMNTGELFF. The J gene is TRBJ2-2, the V gene TRBV29-1; D is uncertain. V gave up 3 bases and J gave up 1 base, with 9 bases separating them. Germline CDR1 and CDR2: SQVTM and ANQGSEA. CDR3 length: 14 amino acids.

The chain combines TRBV6-2 or TRBV6-3 with TRBJ2-7; D is ambiguous. The CDR3 sequence is 14 residues long. V was clipped by 2 bases and J by 2 bases, with 10 bases between them. Germline V gene lookup returns CDR1 MNHEY and CDR2 SVGEGT. The chain's CDR3 is CASSYMTPTYEQYF. CDR3 coding DNA: TGTGCCAGCAGTTACATGACACCGACCTACGAGCAGTACTTC.

This clonotype was observed many times. The chain recombines TRBV19 with TRBJ2-2; tentatively, D is TRBD2 (5 bases). V lost 3 bases, J lost 7 bases, and 9 bases lay in between. Looked up from germline, CDR1 is LNHDA and CDR2 is SQIVND (reference sequence). This CDR3 is built from 13 residues. The CDR3 spells CASSMGDVGELFF. In DNA form, the CDR3 reads TGTGCCAGTAGTATGGGAGACGTCGGGGAGCTGTTTTTT.

CDR3 in amino acids: CASSYTGPETEAFF. CDR3 nucleotide sequence: TGTGCCAGCAGCTATACAGGGCCCGAGACTGAAGCTTTCTTT. J is TRBJ1-1 and V is TRBV7-9, with D tentatively TRBD1 (6 bases). The V end was cut by 4 bases, the J end by 5 bases, with 14 bases between. Germline CDR1 reads SEHNR; CDR2 reads FQNEAQ (reference sequence). This CDR3 region has 14 residues.